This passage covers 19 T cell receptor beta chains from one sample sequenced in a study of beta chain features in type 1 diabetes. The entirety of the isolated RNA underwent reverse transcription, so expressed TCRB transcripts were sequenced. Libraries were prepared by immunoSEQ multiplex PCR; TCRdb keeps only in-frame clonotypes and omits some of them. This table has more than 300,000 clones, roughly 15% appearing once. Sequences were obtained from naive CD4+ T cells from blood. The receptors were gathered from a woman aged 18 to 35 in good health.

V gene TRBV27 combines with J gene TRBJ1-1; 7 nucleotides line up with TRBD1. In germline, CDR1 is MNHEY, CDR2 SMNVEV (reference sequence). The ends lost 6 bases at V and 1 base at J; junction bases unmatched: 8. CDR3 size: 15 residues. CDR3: CASSEPGQRNTEAFF. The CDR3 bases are TGTGCCAGCAGCGAGCCGGGACAGAGGAACACTGAAGCTTTCTTT.

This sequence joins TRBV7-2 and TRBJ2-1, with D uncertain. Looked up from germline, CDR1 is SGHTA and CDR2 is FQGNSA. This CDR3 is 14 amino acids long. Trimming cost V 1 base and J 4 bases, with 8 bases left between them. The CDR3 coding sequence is TGTGCCAGCAGCTTAGACAGATCTTACAATGAGCAGTTCTTC. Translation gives CASSLDRSYNEQFF.

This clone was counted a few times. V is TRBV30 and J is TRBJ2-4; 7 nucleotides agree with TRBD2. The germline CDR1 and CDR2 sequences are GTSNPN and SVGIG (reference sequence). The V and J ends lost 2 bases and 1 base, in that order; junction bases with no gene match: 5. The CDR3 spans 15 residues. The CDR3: CAWSWGGRAKNIQYF. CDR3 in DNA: TGTGCCTGGAGTTGGGGGGGACGGGCCAAAAACATTCAGTACTTC.

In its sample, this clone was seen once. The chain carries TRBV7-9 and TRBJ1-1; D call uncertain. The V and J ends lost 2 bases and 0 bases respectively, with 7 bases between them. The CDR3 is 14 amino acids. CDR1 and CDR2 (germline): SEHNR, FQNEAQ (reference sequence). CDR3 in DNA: TGTGCCAGCAGCTTACACCTAATGAACACTGAAGCTTTCTTT. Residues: CASSLHLMNTEAFF.

The CDR3 DNA sequence: TGTGCCAGCAGTTCCGGACAGGCGAACACTGAAGCTTTCTTT. Translation gives CASSSGQANTEAFF. The rearrangement joins TRBV6-5 to TRBJ1-1, with 7 bases matching TRBD1. Germline assignment: CDR1 MNHEY and CDR2 SVGAGI. The CDR3 covers 14 residues. Germline trimming cut 4 bases from V and 1 base from J; bases unmatched to any gene: 3.

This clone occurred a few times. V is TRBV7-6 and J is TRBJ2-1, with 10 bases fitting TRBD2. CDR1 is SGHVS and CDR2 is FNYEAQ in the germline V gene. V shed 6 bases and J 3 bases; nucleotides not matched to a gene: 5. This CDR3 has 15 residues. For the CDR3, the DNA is TGTGCCAGCAGTCTAGCGGGAGTGGGCTACAATGAGCAGTTCTTC. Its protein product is CASSLAGVGYNEQFF.

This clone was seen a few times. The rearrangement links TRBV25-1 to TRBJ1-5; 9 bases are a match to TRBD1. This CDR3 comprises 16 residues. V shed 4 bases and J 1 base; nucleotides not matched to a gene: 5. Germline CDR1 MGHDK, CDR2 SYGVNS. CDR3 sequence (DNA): TGTGCCAGCAGTGCTTCGGGACAGGGAAGCAATCAGCCCCAGCATTTT. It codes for CASSASGQGSNQPQHF.

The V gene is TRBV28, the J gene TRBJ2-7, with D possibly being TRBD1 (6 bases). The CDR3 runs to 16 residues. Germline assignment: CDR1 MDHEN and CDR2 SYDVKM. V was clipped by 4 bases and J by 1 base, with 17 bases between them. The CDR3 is CASSSGTFNTSYEQYF. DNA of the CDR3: TGTGCCAGCAGTTCAGGGACATTTAATACTTCCTACGAGCAGTACTTC.

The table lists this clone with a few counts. The CDR3 DNA reads as TGTGCCAGCAGCGAGACAGGGAGCACAGATACGCAGTATTTT. The encoded protein is CASSETGSTDTQYF. The V call is TRBV5-4, the J call TRBJ2-3, with 7 bases matching TRBD1. V was pared by 4 bases and J by 0 bases, with 2 bases of the junction left unmatched. CDR1 and CDR2 (germline): SGHNT, YYREEE (reference sequence). The CDR3 totals 14 residues.

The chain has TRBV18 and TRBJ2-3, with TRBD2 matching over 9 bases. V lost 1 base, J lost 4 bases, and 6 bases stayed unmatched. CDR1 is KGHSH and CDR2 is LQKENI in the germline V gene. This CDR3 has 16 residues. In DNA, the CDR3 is TGTGCCAGCTCACCACGGGGACTAGCCCTTCCAGATACGCAGTATTTT. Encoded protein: CASSPRGLALPDTQYF.

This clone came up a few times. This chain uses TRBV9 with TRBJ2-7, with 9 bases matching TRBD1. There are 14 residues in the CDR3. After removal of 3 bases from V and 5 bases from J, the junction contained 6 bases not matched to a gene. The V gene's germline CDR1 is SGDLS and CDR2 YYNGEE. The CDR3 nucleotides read TGTGCCAGCAGCGGGCGACAGGGGGTCCACGAGCAGTACTTC. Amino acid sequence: CASSGRQGVHEQYF.

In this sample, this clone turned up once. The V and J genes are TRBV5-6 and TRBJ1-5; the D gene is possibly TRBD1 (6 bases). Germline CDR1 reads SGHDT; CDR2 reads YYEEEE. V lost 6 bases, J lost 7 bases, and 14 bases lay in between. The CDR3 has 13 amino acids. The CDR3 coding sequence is TGTGCCAGCACCTCTGGGGGCGTACAGCCCCAGCATTTT. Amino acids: CASTSGGVQPQHF.

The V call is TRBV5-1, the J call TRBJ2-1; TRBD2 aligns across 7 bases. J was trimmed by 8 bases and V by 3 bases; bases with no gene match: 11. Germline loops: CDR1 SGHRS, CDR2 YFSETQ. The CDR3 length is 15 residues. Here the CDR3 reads CASSWRLAASDEQFF. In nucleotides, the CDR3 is TGCGCCAGCAGCTGGCGACTAGCCGCATCCGATGAGCAGTTCTTC.

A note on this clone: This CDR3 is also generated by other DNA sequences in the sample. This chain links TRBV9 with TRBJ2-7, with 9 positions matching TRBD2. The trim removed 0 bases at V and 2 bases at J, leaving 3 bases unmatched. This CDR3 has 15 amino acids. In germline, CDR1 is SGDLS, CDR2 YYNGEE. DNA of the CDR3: TGTGCCAGCAGCGTAGGATTAGCGGGAGCCTACGAGCAGTACTTC. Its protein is CASSVGLAGAYEQYF.

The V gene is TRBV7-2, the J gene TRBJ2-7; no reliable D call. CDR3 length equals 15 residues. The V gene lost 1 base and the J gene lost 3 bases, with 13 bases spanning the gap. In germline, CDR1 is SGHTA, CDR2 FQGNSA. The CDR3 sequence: CASSLGGLEIYEQYF. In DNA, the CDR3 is TGTGCCAGCAGCTTAGGAGGCCTCGAAATCTACGAGCAGTACTTC.

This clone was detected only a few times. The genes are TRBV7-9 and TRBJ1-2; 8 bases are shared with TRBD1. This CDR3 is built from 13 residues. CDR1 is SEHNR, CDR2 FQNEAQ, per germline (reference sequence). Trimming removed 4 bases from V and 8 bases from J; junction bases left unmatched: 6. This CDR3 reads CASSSGQGRGYTF. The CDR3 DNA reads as TGTGCCAGCAGCTCAGGACAGGGAAGGGGCTACACCTTC.

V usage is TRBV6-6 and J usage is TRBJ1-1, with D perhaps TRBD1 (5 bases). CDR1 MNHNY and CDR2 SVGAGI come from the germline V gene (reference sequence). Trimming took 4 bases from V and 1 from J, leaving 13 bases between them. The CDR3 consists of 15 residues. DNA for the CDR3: TGTGCCAGCAGTTCCGCCGACAGAGCGAACACTGAAGCTTTCTTT. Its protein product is CASSSADRANTEAFF.

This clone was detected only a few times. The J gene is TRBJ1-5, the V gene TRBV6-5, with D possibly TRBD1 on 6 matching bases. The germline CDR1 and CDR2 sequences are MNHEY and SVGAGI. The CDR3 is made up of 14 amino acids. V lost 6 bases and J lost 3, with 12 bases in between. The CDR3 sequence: CASSRRQDNQPQHF. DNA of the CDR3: TGTGCCAGCAGCCGACGACAGGACAATCAGCCCCAGCATTTT.

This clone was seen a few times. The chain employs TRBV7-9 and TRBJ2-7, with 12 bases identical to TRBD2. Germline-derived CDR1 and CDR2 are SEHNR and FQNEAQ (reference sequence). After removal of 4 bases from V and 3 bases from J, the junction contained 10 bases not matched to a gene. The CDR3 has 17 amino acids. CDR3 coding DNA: TGTGCCAGCAGCTCCCAATTGACTAGCGGGAGCGTCTACGAGCAGTACTTC. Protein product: CASSSQLTSGSVYEQYF.